Presented here are 29 T cell receptor beta chains from one specimen sequenced in a study of vaccination effects on CD4 cells after COVID-19. No antigen has been identified for these receptors. The assay was immunoSEQ multiplex PCR, and TCRdb's table has in-frame clones only and misses some. Among under 65,000 clones listed, 80% to 85% were seen once. Pools of viral peptides were used by the ViraFEST assay to expand antigen-specific CD4+ T cells ahead of sequencing. After roughly 11 days in culture, the CD4+ T cells were isolated. Sequencing was performed on CD4+ T cells from PBMCs cultured with HCoV-229E spike peptides, taken before COVID-19 vaccination. The receptors were sampled from a human donor who received a COVID-19 vaccine.

V and J are TRBV4-1 and TRBJ1-2; no clear D. The CDR3 length is 14 residues. The V and J ends lost 0 bases and 2 bases respectively, with 7 bases between them. Per germline, CDR1 MGHRA and CDR2 YSYEKL. CDR3 sequence reads: CASSQDRQNYGYTF. As DNA, the CDR3 is TGCGCCAGCAGCCAAGATCGGCAAAACTATGGCTACACCTTC.

The chain couples TRBV5-1 to TRBJ2-6; D gene ambiguous. Germline V lookup: CDR1 SGHRS, CDR2 YFSETQ. The CDR3 runs 17 residues. The ends were cut back, 1 base at V and 0 bases at J, with 11 bases in the middle. The CDR3 is CASSLLAAGSGANVLTF. In DNA, the CDR3 is TGCGCCAGCAGCTTGCTCGCAGCTGGCTCTGGGGCCAACGTCCTGACTTTC.

V gene TRBV4-3 combines with J gene TRBJ1-4, with D uncertain. The germline V gene encodes CDR1 LGHNA and CDR2 YSLEER. This CDR3 comprises 15 residues. V was trimmed by 0 bases and J by 8 bases, leaving 13 bases between them. CDR3 residues: CASSQDPTLGEKLFF. The CDR3 DNA sequence: TGCGCCAGCAGCCAAGACCCCACCCTCGGAGAAAAACTGTTTTTT.

This clone appeared a few times. The V call is TRBV5-1, the J call TRBJ2-1; 8 bases align to TRBD2. The CDR3 extends over 19 amino acids. Trimming took 1 base from V and 0 from J; bases not matched to a gene: 12. Germline CDR1 reads SGHRS; CDR2 reads YFSETQ. In DNA form, the CDR3 reads TGCGCCAGCAGCTTGAGGAGGGAGCGGGGGACGAGCTCCTACAATGAGCAGTTCTTC. This translates into CASSLRRERGTSSYNEQFF. The variable domain in full, with the rest retrieved from reference TRBV5-1 and TRBJ2-1, is KAGVTQTPRYLIKTRGQQVTLSCSPISGHRSVSWYQQTPGQGLQFLFEYFSETQRNKGNFPGRFSGRQFSNSRSEMNVSTLELGDSALYLCASSLRRERGTSSYNEQFFGPGTRLTVL.

The J gene is TRBJ1-5, the V gene TRBV3-1 (or the pseudogene TRBV3-2); 7 bases are a match to TRBD1. CDR3 size: 14 residues. J lost 7 bases, V lost 5 bases, and 8 bases had no gene match. Germline CDR1 reads LGHDT; CDR2 reads YNNKEL (reference sequence). In DNA form, the CDR3 reads TGTGCCAGCAGCGCAGGGGGATCGGGGCAGCCCCAGCATTTT. Residues: CASSAGGSGQPQHF.

The chain combines TRBV5-6 with TRBJ2-7, with no clear D. The germline gives CDR1 SGHDT, CDR2 YYEEEE. CDR3 length equals 17 residues. V was cut by 1 base and J by 1 base, with 18 bases left in between. This chain's CDR3 is CASSLYQRLPTSYEQYV. The CDR3 DNA follows: TGTGCCAGCAGCTTGTACCAGCGTCTCCCTACGTCCTACGAGCAGTACGTC.

CDR3 loop: CASKGQGDGYTF. In DNA form, the CDR3 reads TGTGCCAGCAAAGGGCAGGGTGACGGCTACACCTTC. The rearrangement joins TRBV7-9 to TRBJ1-2, with a weak D call TRBD1 (5 bases). V was clipped by 7 bases and J by 8 bases, with 14 bases between them. This CDR3 has 12 residues. CDR1 SEHNR and CDR2 FQNEAQ come from the germline V gene (reference sequence). Complete variable domain (other parts from reference TRBV7-9 and TRBJ1-2): DTGVSQNPRHKITKRGQNVTFRCDPISEHNRLYWYRQTLGQGPEFLTYFQNEAQLEKSRLLSDRFSAERPKGSFSTLEIQRTEQGDSAMYLCASKGQGDGYTFGSGTRLTVV.

V and J are TRBV2 and TRBJ2-5; a weak D match, TRBD2 (6 bases). The CDR3 extends over 16 amino acids. V lost 2 bases and J 0 bases, leaving 13 bases between the germline ends. CDR1 and CDR2 from the germline V gene are SNHLY and FYNNEI. As DNA, the CDR3 is TGTGCCAGCAGTGAATCGCCCGCGGGGTACCAAGAGACCCAGTACTTC. It codes for CASSESPAGYQETQYF.

This chain links TRBV19 with TRBJ1-4; 7 bases match TRBD1. V shed 5 bases and J 8 bases; nucleotides not matched to a gene: 5. CDR1 and CDR2 (germline): LNHDA, SQIVND (reference sequence). This CDR3 has 13 residues. Written as DNA, the CDR3 is TGTGCCAGTAGTGACAGGGTTGGGGAAAAACTGTTTTTT. The encoded protein is CASSDRVGEKLFF. The full variable domain, its missing parts supplied by reference TRBV19 and TRBJ1-4, is DGGITQSPKYLFRKEGQNVTLSCEQNLNHDAMYWYRQDPGQGLRLIYYSQIVNDFQKGDIAEGYSVSREKKESFPLTVTSAQKNPTAFYLCASSDRVGEKLFFGSGTQLSVL.

The chain recombines TRBV5-1 with TRBJ2-1, with no clear D. V dropped 4 bases and J dropped 11 bases, with 10 bases sitting between them. Germline assignment: CDR1 SGHRS and CDR2 YFSETQ. The CDR3 is 11 amino acids. In DNA form, the CDR3 reads TGCGCCAGCAGCGCCACCAAACAGCAGTTCTTC. Its protein is CASSATKQQFF.

There are a few counts of this clone. CDR3 sequence reads: CASSYHASEAFF. Here the CDR3 DNA reads TGTGCCAGCAGTTACCACGCGTCTGAAGCTTTCTTT. The V gene is TRBV12-3 or TRBV12-4, the J gene TRBJ1-1, with D uncertain. The CDR3 length is 12 residues. V was shortened by 4 bases and J by 6 bases, with 9 bases between the two germline ends.

This clone was seen a few times. V is TRBV4-3 and J is TRBJ2-2, with TRBD1 identical over 8 bases. V dropped 4 bases and J dropped 3; count of bases not matched to a gene: 7. Germline loops: CDR1 LGHNA, CDR2 YSLEER. The CDR3 length is 16 residues. The CDR3 DNA reads as TGCGCCAGCAGCCGATTCGGACAGGGAGACACCGGGGAGCTGTTTTTT. The encoded protein is CASSRFGQGDTGELFF.

This clone was recorded a few times. The chain uses TRBV15 and TRBJ2-2, with D perhaps given as TRBD1 or TRBD2 (6 bases each). This CDR3 region has 16 residues. V shed 0 bases and J shed 4 bases, with 12 bases lying between them. Germline V gene data show CDR1 as LNHNV and CDR2 as YYDKDF (reference sequence). Written as DNA, the CDR3 is TGTGCCACCAGCAGAGATTGGGGGGCGGGCACCGGGGAGCTGTTTTTT. Translation gives CATSRDWGAGTGELFF.

The CDR3 nucleotides are TGCAGTGCTAGTCCTGGGGGGGTCAATGAGCAGTTCTTC. Amino acid sequence: CSASPGGVNEQFF. This chain uses TRBV20-1 with TRBJ2-1; 7 nucleotides agree with TRBD2. Germline CDR1 reads DFQATT; CDR2 reads SNEGSKA (reference sequence). The V segment lost 3 bases and the J segment 6 bases; nucleotides outside the gene matches: 5. The CDR3 is 13 amino acids.

The sample holds one count of this clone. The chain recombines TRBV5-1 with TRBJ1-1; TRBD1 might be the D (5 bases). V lost 1 base and J 3 bases, leaving 13 bases between the germline ends. This CDR3 has 15 amino acids. Germline V gives CDR1 SGHRS, CDR2 YFSETQ. The CDR3 loop reads CASSLWGRSDTEAFF. CDR3 in DNA: TGCGCCAGCAGCTTGTGGGGCAGGTCGGACACTGAAGCTTTCTTT.

The chain carries TRBV6-6 and TRBJ1-1; tentatively, D is TRBD1 (6 bases). Trimming removed 6 bases from V and 1 base from J, with 9 bases in between. The CDR3 is made up of 13 amino acids. Germline CDR1 reads MNHNY; CDR2 reads SVGAGI (reference sequence). The chain's CDR3 is CASRRTENTEAFF. Here the CDR3 DNA reads TGTGCCAGCAGGAGGACAGAGAACACTGAAGCTTTCTTT.

This chain links TRBV15 with TRBJ1-1; D gene unclear. CDR1 and CDR2 (germline): LNHNV, YYDKDF (reference sequence). There are 14 residues in the CDR3. V was cut by 0 bases and J by 6 bases, with 11 bases left in between. CDR3 sequence: CATSRDLGLAEAFF. The CDR3 coding sequence is TGTGCCACCAGCAGAGATTTGGGTCTCGCTGAAGCTTTCTTT.

The V call is TRBV29-1, the J call TRBJ2-1, with 8 nucleotides matching TRBD1. Germline V gene sequence: CDR1 SQVTM, CDR2 ANQGSEA. The V gene end was trimmed by 4 bases and the J gene end by 7 bases; junction bases not matched to a gene: 12. The CDR3 is made up of 15 amino acids. CDR3 sequence (DNA): TGCAGCGTTGCTTCGGGCAGGGGGCGTCGGAATGAGCAGTTCTTC. Residues: CSVASGRGRRNEQFF.

This chain connects TRBV5-4 to TRBJ1-4, with D possibly TRBD1 on 6 matching bases. In germline, CDR1 is SGHNT, CDR2 YYREEE (reference sequence). The V and J ends lost 0 bases and 1 base respectively, with 13 bases between them. This CDR3 is 17 amino acids long. CDR3 region: CASSLVWQGQTNEKLFF. The CDR3 coding sequence is TGTGCCAGCAGCTTGGTTTGGCAGGGGCAAACTAATGAAAAACTGTTTTTT.

The chain couples TRBV5-1 to TRBJ1-1, with TRBD1 identical over 7 bases. The CDR3 is made up of 15 amino acids. The V segment lost 0 bases and the J segment 1 base; nucleotides outside the gene matches: 3. From germline, CDR1 is SGHRS and CDR2 YFSETQ. As DNA, the CDR3 is TGCGCCAGCAGCTTGGGGGACAGAACGAACACTGAAGCTTTCTTT. It specifies CASSLGDRTNTEAFF.

The count of this clone is one. The chain uses TRBV2 and TRBJ2-1; D possibly corresponds to TRBD1 (5 bases). This CDR3 has 13 residues. Germline CDR1 is SNHLY and CDR2 is FYNNEI. The V end lost 2 bases, the J end lost 7 bases, and 9 bases lay between the germline ends. The CDR3: CASSERQPNEQFF. CDR3 nucleotide sequence: TGTGCCAGCAGTGAACGACAGCCGAATGAGCAGTTCTTC.

This chain joins TRBV12-5 and TRBJ2-1; TRBD1 aligns across 10 bases. Germline V gene lookup returns CDR1 LGHNT and CDR2 FRNRAP. The CDR3 covers 14 residues. The junction had 7 bases not matched to a gene; V was cut back by 6 bases and J by 8 bases. CDR3 in DNA: TGTGCTAGTGGCTGGGGGACAGGGGTGGATGAGCAGTTCTTC. As protein: CASGWGTGVDEQFF. Full variable domain (missing parts from reference TRBV12-5 and TRBJ2-1): DARVTQTPRHKVTEMGQEVTMRCQPILGHNTVFWYRQTMMQGLELLAYFRNRAPLDDSGMPKDRFSAEMPDATLATLKIQPSEPRDSAVYFCASGWGTGVDEQFFGPGTRLTVL.

The genes are TRBV7-3 and TRBJ2-3; 9 bases agree with TRBD2. The V gene's germline CDR1 is SGHTA and CDR2 FQGTGA. Trimming took 5 bases from V and 0 from J; bases not matched to a gene: 6. CDR3 length equals 16 residues. The CDR3 protein is CASSPLAGSSTDTQYF. Here the CDR3 DNA reads TGTGCCAGCAGCCCTCTAGCGGGGAGTAGCACAGATACGCAGTATTTT.

CDR3 coding DNA: TGTGCCTGGAGAGGTCCCGGGGACACCGGGGAGCTGTTTTTT. This gives the protein CAWRGPGDTGELFF. The V gene is TRBV30, the J gene TRBJ2-2; tentatively, D is TRBD2 (5 bases). The CDR3 totals 14 residues. V dropped 3 bases and J dropped 3 bases, with 11 bases sitting between them. The germline V gene encodes CDR1 GTSNPN and CDR2 SVGIG (reference sequence).

CDR3 sequence reads: CASSLASGNVYEQYV. The CDR3, as DNA: TGTGCCAGCAGCTTGGCCTCGGGGAACGTCTACGAGCAGTACGTC. The genes are TRBV5-5 and TRBJ2-7; TRBD2 is a possible D gene (5 bases). CDR3 length: 15 amino acids. V was cut by 0 bases and J by 3 bases, with 13 bases left in between. The germline CDR1 and CDR2 sequences are SGHKS and YYEKEE (reference sequence).

This clone is a singleton in its sample. The chain carries TRBV9 and TRBJ2-2, with TRBD1 matching over 8 bases. J gave up 6 bases and V 0 bases, and 7 bases lay outside the gene matches. The germline V gene has CDR1 SGDLS and CDR2 YYNGEE. This CDR3 spans 16 amino acids. The CDR3 DNA sequence: TGTGCCAGCAGCGTAGTAGGACAGGGAGGATCCGGGGAGCTGTTTTTT. This encodes CASSVVGQGGSGELFF.

The chain is built from TRBV6-5 and TRBJ1-1; a possible D gene is TRBD1 (5 bases). CDR1 and CDR2 from the germline V gene are MNHEY and SVGAGI. The CDR3 is made up of 13 amino acids. The ends were cut back, 5 bases at V and 8 bases at J, with 15 bases in the middle. The CDR3: CASSPRDGLEAFF. DNA of the CDR3: TGTGCCAGCAGTCCCAGGGACGGCCTGGAAGCTTTCTTT.

This chain uses TRBV7-2 with TRBJ1-2, with 7 bases that match TRBD1. This CDR3 region has 13 residues. J gave up 4 bases and V 7 bases, and 6 bases lay outside the gene matches. Germline CDR1 and CDR2: SGHTA and FQGNSA. The CDR3 bases are TGTGCCAGCACGACCAGGGGGGTCTATGGCTACACCTTC. This sequence encodes CASTTRGVYGYTF.

V usage is TRBV5-4 and J usage is TRBJ1-2, with TRBD1 matching 10 bases. CDR3 length: 15 amino acids. CDR1 SGHNT and CDR2 YYREEE come from the germline V gene (reference sequence). Trimming cost V 3 bases and J 5 bases; bases outside gene matches: 7. The DNA for the CDR3 is TGTGCCAGCAGCTCACGACAGGGGGCGCGGTATGGCTACACCTTC. Translated: CASSSRQGARYGYTF.